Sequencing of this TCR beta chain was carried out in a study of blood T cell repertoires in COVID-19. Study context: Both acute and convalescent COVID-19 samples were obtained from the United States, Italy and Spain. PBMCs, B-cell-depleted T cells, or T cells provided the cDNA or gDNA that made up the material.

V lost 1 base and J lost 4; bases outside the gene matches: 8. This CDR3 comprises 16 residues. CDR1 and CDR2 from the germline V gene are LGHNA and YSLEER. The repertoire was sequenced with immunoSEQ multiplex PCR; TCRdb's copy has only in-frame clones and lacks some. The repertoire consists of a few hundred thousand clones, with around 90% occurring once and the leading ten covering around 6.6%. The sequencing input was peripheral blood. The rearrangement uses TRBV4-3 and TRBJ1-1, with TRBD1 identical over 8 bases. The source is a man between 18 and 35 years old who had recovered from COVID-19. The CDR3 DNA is TGCGCCAGCAGCCAAGTAGCCAGGGGGCCGATCACTGAAGCTTTCTTT. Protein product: CASSQVARGPITEAFF.